This passage covers 23 T cell receptor beta chains from one sample sequenced in a study of blood T cell repertoires in COVID-19. Generated by immunoSEQ multiplex PCR, the TCRdb table keeps only in-frame clones and is missing some. The repertoire holds some 110,000 clones, about four fifths seen once, with 4% to 5% in the top ten. Sequences were obtained from peripheral blood. All receptors come from an older woman with acute or convalescent COVID-19.

V gene TRBV19 combines with J gene TRBJ1-5; weak D call: TRBD1 (5 bases). The CDR3 runs to 15 residues. V was trimmed by 3 bases and J by 2 bases, leaving 11 bases between them. CDR1 LNHDA and CDR2 SQIVND come from the germline V gene (reference sequence). CDR3 in DNA: TGTGCCAGTAGTATTTTTTGGGGGGGCAATCAGCCCCAGCATTTT. Translation: CASSIFWGGNQPQHF.

The gene calls are TRBV3-1 (or the pseudogene TRBV3-2) and TRBJ1-1; D unresolved. This CDR3 is built from 15 residues. V was cut by 4 bases and J by 0 bases, with 12 bases left in between. Germline lookup yields CDR1 LGHDT and CDR2 YNNKEL (reference sequence). This CDR3 reads CASSRRTDMNTEAFF. The CDR3 DNA reads TGTGCCAGCAGCCGGCGGACTGACATGAACACTGAAGCTTTCTTT.

This clone was counted only a few times. This sequence joins TRBV4-3 and TRBJ1-2; 8 bases fit TRBD1. CDR3 size: 15 residues. V was clipped by 2 bases and J by 2 bases; unmatched bases: 4. Per the germline V gene, CDR1 is LGHNA and CDR2 is YSLEER. The CDR3 sequence is CASSQSRTGNYGYTF. The DNA of the CDR3 is TGCGCCAGCAGCCAATCTCGGACAGGGAACTATGGCTACACCTTC.

The rearrangement links TRBV6-6 to TRBJ1-1; D is undetermined. Germline V CDR1 and CDR2: MNHNY, SVGAGI (reference sequence). The CDR3 sequence is 11 residues long. Between the trimmed V and J ends, which lost 5 bases and 10 bases, there was a span of 11 bases. In DNA, the CDR3 is TGTGCCAGCAGTGACGGGATCGGAGCTTTCTTT. It encodes CASSDGIGAFF.

V and J are TRBV29-1 and TRBJ1-5; 9 nucleotides align to TRBD1. This CDR3 has 14 amino acids. Germline CDR1 is SQVTM and CDR2 is ANQGSEA. The trim removed 4 bases at V and 5 bases at J, leaving 6 bases unmatched. CDR3 DNA: TGCAGCGTTGCGGTTGGGACAGGGCATCAGCCCCAGCATTTT. Protein: CSVAVGTGHQPQHF.

The CDR3 DNA reads as TGTGCCAGCAGCCCCCGACTAGCGGGGGCCTACAATGAGCAGTTCTTC. This sequence encodes CASSPRLAGAYNEQFF. The chain joins TRBV11-3 to TRBJ2-1; 12 bases agree with TRBD2. The V gene's germline CDR1 is SGHNT and CDR2 YENEEA. After removal of 5 bases from V and 2 bases from J, the junction contained 4 bases not matched to a gene. The CDR3 length is 16 residues.

V and J are TRBV13 and TRBJ2-7, with TRBD1 identical over 9 bases. With 5 bases clipped from V and 5 bases from J, the junction kept 16 bases outside the gene matches. CDR1 is PRHDT, CDR2 FYEKMQ, per germline (reference sequence). The CDR3 has 17 amino acids. The CDR3: CASSRKSGTGNVDEQYF. The CDR3, as DNA: TGTGCCAGCAGCCGGAAATCCGGGACAGGGAACGTTGACGAGCAGTACTTC.

The chain recombines TRBV30 with TRBJ2-1; a possible D gene is TRBD2 (6 bases). Trimming cost V 3 bases and J 9 bases, with 12 bases left between them. This CDR3 has 12 residues. Germline values: CDR1 GTSNPN, CDR2 SVGIG (reference sequence). CDR3 region: CAWSSMGGEQFF. CDR3 bases: TGTGCCTGGAGCTCTATGGGGGGTGAGCAGTTCTTC. Complete variable domain (other parts from reference TRBV30 and TRBJ2-1): SQTIHQWPATLVQPVGSPLSLECTVEGTSNPNLYWYRQAAGRGLQLLFYSVGIGQISSEVPQNLSASRPQDRQFILSSKKLLLSDSGFYLCAWSSMGGEQFFGPGTRLTVL.

To note about this clone: Within the sample, other DNA sequences also encode this same CDR3. The chain carries TRBV7-2 and TRBJ1-2; 10 positions match TRBD1. Germline V gene lookup returns CDR1 SGHTA and CDR2 FQGNSA. Trimming took 0 bases from V and 4 from J; bases not matched to a gene: 2. This CDR3 region has 15 residues. This chain's CDR3 is CASSLAGQGSYGYTF. The CDR3 nucleotides read TGTGCCAGCAGCTTAGCGGGACAGGGGAGCTATGGCTACACCTTC.

The genes are TRBV6-1 and TRBJ2-3; 8 nucleotides match TRBD1. With V trimmed by 3 bases and J by 3 bases, 5 bases remained unmatched. The CDR3 spans 15 residues. The germline gives CDR1 MNHNS, CDR2 SASEGT. In DNA, the CDR3 is TGTGCCAGCAGTGAGGGGACAGGCCCTACAGATACGCAGTATTTT. Protein product: CASSEGTGPTDTQYF.

The table lists this clone with a count of one. V and J are TRBV29-1 and TRBJ2-5, with TRBD1 matching 8 bases. Germline V gene data show CDR1 as SQVTM and CDR2 as ANQGSEA. V shed 7 bases and J 2 bases; nucleotides not matched to a gene: 6. This CDR3 is built from 13 residues. The DNA of the CDR3 is TGCAGCGCAGGACAGGGCAGGCAAGAGACCCAGTACTTC. Its protein product is CSAGQGRQETQYF. The full variable domain, in which reference TRBV29-1 and TRBJ2-5 provide the parts outside the CDR3, is SAVISQKPSRDICQRGTSLTIQCQVDSQVTMMFWYRQQPGQSLTLIATANQGSEATYESGFVIDKFPISRPNLTFSTLTVSNMSPEDSSIYLCSAGQGRQETQYFGPGTRLLVL.

This clone was detected only a few times. In DNA, the CDR3 is TGTGCCAGCAGCTCAACAGGGGGAGGCTACACCTTC. This codes for CASSSTGGGYTF. The chain employs TRBV7-3 and TRBJ1-2; TRBD1 aligns across 8 bases. This CDR3 has 12 amino acids. CDR1 is SGHTA and CDR2 is FQGTGA in the germline V gene. V lost 4 bases and J lost 8; bases outside the gene matches: 3. Based on the CDR3 plus reference TRBV7-3 and TRBJ1-2, the full variable domain is GAGVSQTPSNKVTEKGKYVELRCDPISGHTALYWYRQSLGQGPEFLIYFQGTGAADDSGLPNDRFFAVRPEGSVSTLKIQRTERGDSAVYLCASSSTGGGYTFGSGTRLTVV.

The rearrangement links TRBV11-3 to TRBJ1-1; the match to TRBD1 covers 8 bases. The V gene end was trimmed by 0 bases and the J gene end by 1 base; junction bases not matched to a gene: 1. Germline CDR1 and CDR2: SGHNT and YENEEA. This CDR3 has 15 residues. CDR3 region: CASSLDGQGNTEAFF. The CDR3 DNA is TGTGCCAGCAGCTTAGATGGACAGGGGAACACTGAAGCTTTCTTT. Based on the CDR3 plus reference TRBV11-3 and TRBJ1-1, the full variable domain is EAGVVQSPRYKIIEKKQPVAFWCNPISGHNTLYWYLQNLGQGPELLIRYENEEAVDDSQLPKDRFSAERLKGVDSTLKIQPAELGDSAVYLCASSLDGQGNTEAFFGQGTRLTVV.

The chain is built from TRBV5-6 and TRBJ1-2, with 10 bases that match TRBD1. Germline V gene lookup returns CDR1 SGHDT and CDR2 YYEEEE. The CDR3 sequence is 15 residues long. Germline trimming cut 2 bases from V and 4 bases from J; bases unmatched to any gene: 5. The CDR3 sequence is CASSFRDRGGYGYTF. The CDR3, as DNA: TGTGCCAGCAGCTTCCGGGACAGGGGCGGCTATGGCTACACCTTC.

The chain joins TRBV7-2 to TRBJ2-1; D perhaps matches TRBD1 (6 bases). The CDR3 covers 15 residues. V gave up 5 bases and J gave up 9 bases, with 20 bases separating them. Per the germline V gene, CDR1 is SGHTA and CDR2 is FQGNSA. The CDR3 sequence: CASSPGAPLGSEQFF. CDR3 coding DNA: TGTGCCAGCAGCCCAGGGGCCCCCTTGGGTTCTGAGCAGTTCTTC. Combining the CDR3 with reference TRBV7-2 and TRBJ2-1 gives the whole variable domain GAGVSQSPSNKVTEKGKDVELRCDPISGHTALYWYRQSLGQGLEFLIYFQGNSAPDKSGLPSDRFSAERTGGSVSTLTIQRTQQEDSAVYLCASSPGAPLGSEQFFGPGTRLTVL.

The chain employs TRBV21-1 and TRBJ2-2; the D call of TRBD2 is as the table states it, not checked on the DNA. TRBV21-1 is tagged as a pseudogene. The CDR3 consists of 15 residues. The CDR3 nucleotides read TGTGCCAGCAGGGCGGGCGAGGGCGTCACCGGGGAGCTGTTTTTT. This gives the protein CASRAGEGVTGELFF.

The gene calls are TRBV30 and TRBJ2-1; D is unclear. The CDR3 contains 16 residues. V shed 2 bases and J shed 0 bases, with 14 bases lying between them. Germline CDR1 and CDR2: GTSNPN and SVGIG (reference sequence). The CDR3 DNA follows: TGTGCCTGGAGTCCCTACAGTCCCCTCTCCTACAATGAGCAGTTCTTC. Translation: CAWSPYSPLSYNEQFF.

The genes are TRBV6-5 and TRBJ2-3; the D gene is possibly TRBD1 (5 bases). V was pared by 3 bases and J by 6 bases, with 7 bases between. Germline V gene lookup returns CDR1 MNHEY and CDR2 SVGAGI. This CDR3 has 12 residues. The CDR3: CASSYPGDTQYF. The DNA for the CDR3 is TGTGCCAGCAGTTATCCAGGGGATACGCAGTATTTT.

The DNA of the CDR3 is TGTGCCAGCAGCGCGTGGACTGGTTACAATGAGCAGTTCTTC. Protein sequence: CASSAWTGYNEQFF. The chain carries TRBV9 and TRBJ2-1; weak D call: TRBD2 (5 bases). The CDR3 contains 14 residues. Germline V gene sequence: CDR1 SGDLS, CDR2 YYNGEE. V lost 3 bases and J 4 bases, leaving 11 bases between the germline ends.

This rearrangement joins TRBV3-1 (or the pseudogene TRBV3-2) to TRBJ1-2; a weak D match, TRBD1 (5 bases). From germline, CDR1 is LGHDT and CDR2 YNNKEL (reference sequence). CDR3 length: 13 residues. Trimming shortened V by 0 bases and J by 8 bases, and 10 bases separated the two germline ends. The CDR3 bases are TGTGCCAGCAGCCAAGAGTGGGGCGACGGCTACACCTTC. This codes for CASSQEWGDGYTF.

This chain uses TRBV3-1 (or the pseudogene TRBV3-2) with TRBJ1-2, with D uncertain. The CDR3 extends over 14 amino acids. Germline CDR1 LGHDT, CDR2 YNNKEL (reference sequence). V was trimmed by 1 base and J by 7 bases, leaving 13 bases between them. CDR3: CASSQARGNGGYTF. CDR3 nucleotides: TGTGCCAGCAGCCAAGCAAGAGGGAATGGTGGCTACACCTTC.

This clone was detected once. The CDR3 protein is CASRGTGGGYTF. CDR3 bases: TGTGCCAGCAGAGGAACAGGGGGTGGCTACACCTTC. J is TRBJ1-2 and V is TRBV6-5; TRBD1 aligns across 8 bases. Losses at the gene ends were 6 bases for V and 7 bases for J; bases not matched to a gene: 4. CDR1 MNHEY and CDR2 SVGAGI come from the germline V gene. The CDR3 runs 12 residues.

V and J are TRBV7-9 and TRBJ1-2; no firm D call. The V gene lost 2 bases and the J gene lost 6 bases, with 4 bases spanning the gap. The CDR3 has 11 amino acids. Looked up from germline, CDR1 is SEHNR and CDR2 is FQNEAQ (reference sequence). This chain's CDR3 is CASSLFDGYTF. The CDR3 DNA sequence: TGTGCCAGCAGCTTATTCGATGGCTACACCTTC.